The next 20 T cell receptor beta chains were all read from a single sample in a study of T cell repertoires in cytomegalovirus infection. Their target antigens are unknown. TCRdb independently ran MiXCR on the reads; one entry per CDR3 protein. Among about 920,000 distinct CDR3 sequences listed, roughly 30% were seen once. The sequenced sample was cultured CD8+ T cells from PBMCs, obtained from culture after CMV antigen stimulation. All receptors come from a human donor in good health (CMV status not recorded). Some clones in this sample may be carry-over from other donors' samples.

CDR3 nucleotides: TGTGCCAGCAGCCCGAGGAGGGGGGCGGATGAGCAGTTCTTC. This encodes CASSPRRGADEQFF. The chain combines TRBV7-9 with TRBJ2-1; possibly TRBD1 or TRBD2 for D (6 bases each). Germline V lookup: CDR1 SEHNR, CDR2 FQNEAQ (reference sequence). V lost 5 bases and J lost 8, with 16 bases in between. The CDR3 has 14 amino acids.

This rearrangement joins TRBV14 to TRBJ2-2, with unresolved D. V was clipped by 0 bases and J by 6 bases, with 8 bases between them. Germline loops: CDR1 SGHDN, CDR2 FVKESK. The CDR3 runs to 14 residues. The CDR3 DNA sequence: TGTGCCAGCAGCCAAGATATTGGCTCCGGGGAGCTGTTTTTT. Translating it yields CASSQDIGSGELFF. Variable domain in full (rest from reference TRBV14 and TRBJ2-2): EAGVTQFPSHSVIEKGQTVTLRCDPISGHDNLYWYRRVMGKEIKFLLHFVKESKQDESGMPNNRFLAERTGGTYSTLKVQPAELEDSGVYFCASSQDIGSGELFFGEGSRLTVL.

This clonotype was seen many times. V is TRBV7-9 and J is TRBJ2-2; D might be TRBD2 (7 bases). The CDR3 spans 16 residues. Germline V gene sequence: CDR1 SEHNR, CDR2 FQNEAQ (reference sequence). V lost 4 bases, J lost 0 bases, and 12 bases lay in between. The chain's CDR3 is CASSSGAGANTGELFF. The CDR3 nucleotides read TGTGCCAGCAGCTCAGGGGCGGGGGCGAACACCGGGGAGCTGTTTTTT.

The chain is built from TRBV12-3 or TRBV12-4 and TRBJ2-7, with D perhaps matching TRBD1 or TRBD2 (5 bases each). Trimming left V 10 bases short and J 2 bases short, with 12 bases between. CDR3 length: 12 amino acids. The CDR3 region has the DNA TGTGCCACCCGGGACGTCGCCTACGAGCAGTACTTC. It translates to CATRDVAYEQYF.

This clonotype appeared a few times. J is TRBJ2-7 and V is TRBV5-1, with D maybe TRBD1 (6 bases). V lost 3 bases and J 4 bases, leaving 11 bases between the germline ends. Germline CDR1 SGHRS, CDR2 YFSETQ. CDR3 length: 13 amino acids. CDR3 nucleotides: TGCGCCAGCAGCTCGGGGACATTTTACGAGCAGTACTTC. Translated: CASSSGTFYEQYF.

In this sample, this clonotype turned up a few times. The chain links TRBV4-1 to TRBJ1-5; tentative D call: TRBD1 (5 bases). The V end was cut by 3 bases, the J end by 5 bases, with 11 bases between. CDR1 MGHRA and CDR2 YSYEKL come from the germline V gene. The CDR3 contains 14 residues. The CDR3 sequence is CASSQLAGDQPQHF. The CDR3 bases are TGCGCCAGCAGCCAGCTCGCGGGGGATCAGCCCCAGCATTTT.

This clonotype was observed a handful of times. This chain connects TRBV7-6 to TRBJ2-7; TRBD1 matches 10 bases. CDR1 is SGHVS, CDR2 FNYEAQ, per germline. The CDR3 has 15 residues. V was clipped by 2 bases and J by 6 bases; unmatched bases: 7. The CDR3: CASSLLGQGDVEQYV. CDR3 DNA sequence: TGTGCCAGCAGCTTATTAGGACAGGGGGATGTCGAGCAGTACGTC.

This clonotype occurred many times. This chain links TRBV7-9 with TRBJ2-1; TRBD2 matches 13 bases. The CDR3 has 20 amino acids. Per germline, CDR1 SEHNR and CDR2 FQNEAQ (reference sequence). With V trimmed by 5 bases and J by 1 base, 14 bases remained unmatched. CDR3 residues: CASSPALGLAGERSYNEQFF. In DNA, the CDR3 is TGTGCCAGCAGCCCCGCCCTTGGACTAGCGGGGGAAAGGTCCTACAATGAGCAGTTCTTC. The variable domain in full, completed from reference TRBV7-9 and TRBJ2-1, reads DTGVSQNPRHKITKRGQNVTFRCDPISEHNRLYWYRQTLGQGPEFLTYFQNEAQLEKSRLLSDRFSAERPKGSFSTLEIQRTEQGDSAMYLCASSPALGLAGERSYNEQFFGPGTRLTVL.

This clonotype occurred many times. This chain uses TRBV11-2 with TRBJ2-2; 8 bases are shared with TRBD1. With 0 bases clipped from V and 0 bases from J, the junction kept 12 bases outside the gene matches. The CDR3 covers 20 residues. Germline V gene lookup returns CDR1 SGHAT and CDR2 FQNNGV. CDR3 residues: CASSLDRVGQVGTNTGELFF. Here the CDR3 DNA reads TGTGCCAGCAGCTTAGATCGCGTGGGACAGGTTGGAACGAACACCGGGGAGCTGTTTTTT.

This clonotype has a handful of counts. This sequence joins TRBV5-4 and TRBJ2-5; no clear D. This CDR3 comprises 14 residues. Trimming removed 1 base from V and 5 bases from J, with 12 bases in between. Germline CDR1 reads SGHNT; CDR2 reads YYREEE (reference sequence). CDR3 DNA: TGTGCCAGCAGCTTGAACCACCTGGCGGAGACCCAGTACTTC. Amino acid sequence: CASSLNHLAETQYF.

The rearrangement uses TRBV14 and TRBJ2-1; the D gene is possibly TRBD1 (6 bases). CDR3 length: 17 amino acids. Trimming took 4 bases from V and 0 from J, leaving 16 bases between them. The germline V gene has CDR1 SGHDN and CDR2 FVKESK. This CDR3 is CASSLIRDTYSYNEQFF. CDR3 in DNA: TGTGCCAGCAGCCTTATCCGGGACACCTACTCCTACAATGAGCAGTTCTTC.

This clonotype turned up a few times. The chain is built from TRBV19 and TRBJ2-1; 8 bases fit TRBD1. There are 14 residues in the CDR3. The ends lost 3 bases at V and 7 bases at J; junction bases unmatched: 5. Germline-derived CDR1 and CDR2 are LNHDA and SQIVND (reference sequence). CDR3: CASSIPGQVNEQFF. CDR3 coding DNA: TGTGCCAGTAGTATCCCGGGACAGGTGAATGAGCAGTTCTTC.

The chain recombines TRBV7-9 with TRBJ2-1; D may match TRBD1 or TRBD2 (6 bases each). Germline CDR1 SEHNR, CDR2 FQNEAQ (reference sequence). V shed 5 bases and J shed 2 bases, with 16 bases lying between them. The CDR3 covers 16 residues. In nucleotides, the CDR3 is TGTGCCAGCAGCCTCCCATCGGGGGCCACCTACAATGAGCAGTTCTTC. The encoded protein is CASSLPSGATYNEQFF.

The chain uses TRBV12-3 or TRBV12-4 and TRBJ2-2, with 8 bases identical to TRBD1. J lost 7 bases, V lost 5 bases, and 3 bases had no gene match. This CDR3 comprises 13 residues. The CDR3 protein is CASSRTGRGELFF. For the CDR3, the DNA is TGTGCCAGCAGTCGGACAGGGCGCGGGGAGCTGTTTTTT.

This clonotype has at least ten counts. This chain uses TRBV12-3 or TRBV12-4 with TRBJ1-5; 11 nucleotides agree with TRBD1. This CDR3 has 16 amino acids. After removal of 6 bases from V and 4 bases from J, the junction contained 8 bases not matched to a gene. The CDR3 protein is CASRPDRGPGNQPQHF. The CDR3 bases are TGTGCCAGCAGGCCGGACAGGGGGCCGGGGAATCAGCCCCAGCATTTT.

This clonotype was counted between two and nine times. The rearrangement links TRBV12-3 or TRBV12-4 to TRBJ2-7; unclear D gene. The V end was cut by 5 bases, the J end by 0 bases, with 11 bases between. The CDR3 spans 14 residues. The CDR3 protein is CASSPLGTSYEQYF. The CDR3 DNA is TGTGCCAGCAGTCCCCTAGGAACCTCCTACGAGCAGTACTTC.

This clonotype was seen only a few times. The CDR3 nucleotides are TGCAGTGCTAGCCAGACAGACAACTATGGCTACACCTTC. This encodes CSASQTDNYGYTF. This chain links TRBV20-1 with TRBJ1-2; tentatively, D is TRBD1 (5 bases). The germline V gene has CDR1 DFQATT and CDR2 SNEGSKA (reference sequence). The V and J ends lost 3 bases and 2 bases respectively, with 10 bases between them. The CDR3 is 13 residues long.

The chain combines TRBV20-1 with TRBJ1-1, with TRBD1 identical over 9 bases. CDR1 DFQATT and CDR2 SNEGSKA come from the germline V gene (reference sequence). V dropped 2 bases and J dropped 2; count of bases not matched to a gene: 12. The CDR3 is made up of 17 amino acids. DNA of the CDR3: TGCAGTGCTAGATCTAGGAGGGGGACAGGGAGAAACACTGAAGCTTTCTTT. It yields the protein CSARSRRGTGRNTEAFF.

This clonotype has just a few counts. This chain uses TRBV6-1 with TRBJ1-6; TRBD1 might be the D (5 bases). This CDR3 has 16 amino acids. Germline CDR1 MNHNS, CDR2 SASEGT. V was pared by 5 bases and J by 5 bases, with 16 bases between. Written as DNA, the CDR3 is TGTGCCAGCAGTTTACCGGGGCCGATTAATAATTCACCCCTCCACTTT. Translating it yields CASSLPGPINNSPLHF.

This clonotype was observed a handful of times. This CDR3 reads CASSPQLAGGLEQFF. In DNA form, the CDR3 reads TGTGCCAGCAGTCCCCAACTAGCGGGGGGGCTTGAGCAGTTCTTC. The chain recombines TRBV27 with TRBJ2-1; TRBD2 matches 13 bases. Germline V CDR1 and CDR2: MNHEY, SMNVEV (reference sequence). V dropped 5 bases and J dropped 9; count of bases not matched to a gene: 7. This CDR3 has 15 residues.